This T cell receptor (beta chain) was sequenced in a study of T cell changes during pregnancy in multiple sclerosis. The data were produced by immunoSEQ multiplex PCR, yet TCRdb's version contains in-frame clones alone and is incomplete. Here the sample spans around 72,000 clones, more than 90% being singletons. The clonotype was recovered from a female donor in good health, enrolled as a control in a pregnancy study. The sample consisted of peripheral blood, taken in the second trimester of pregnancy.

The CDR3: CASSYEHRSNSPLHF. For the CDR3, the DNA is TGTGCCAGCAGTTACGAACACAGGTCTAATTCACCCCTCCACTTT. V is TRBV6-5 and J is TRBJ1-6; perhaps TRBD1 as D (5 bases). CDR1 MNHEY and CDR2 SVGAGI come from the germline V gene. This CDR3 has 15 amino acids. Trimming pared 2 bases from V and 6 bases from J, leaving 11 bases between.